The next 17 T cell receptor beta chains were all read from a single sample in a study of T-cell memory formation after mild COVID-19. TCRdb re-analysed the 5' RACE reads in MiXCR, keeping a single row per CDR3 protein. Counted here are around 320,000 distinct CDR3 sequences, around 28% occurring once; the ten biggest clones make up roughly 13%. Specimen: PBMCs or a T cell subset sorted from them (not recorded which). The receptor source for this set is an adult woman who had mild COVID-19 (a few samples of this study predate the infection). Cell type and time point are not known.

This clonotype was detected a few times. The chain recombines TRBV7-9 with TRBJ1-1; D is perhaps TRBD1 (5 bases). The V end was cut by 5 bases, the J end by 4 bases, with 17 bases between. Per germline, CDR1 SEHNR and CDR2 FQNEAQ (reference sequence). The CDR3 length is 15 residues. CDR3 region: CASSPYWGGGTEAFF. CDR3 nucleotide sequence: TGTGCCAGCAGCCCGTATTGGGGCGGGGGCACTGAAGCTTTCTTT.

This clonotype has a handful of counts. The rearrangement uses TRBV7-3 and TRBJ2-1; TRBD1 matches 8 bases. This CDR3 comprises 14 residues. Germline assignment: CDR1 SGHTA and CDR2 FQGTGA. V lost 1 base, J lost 9 bases, and 5 bases stayed unmatched. The CDR3 spells CASSLNGQGSEQFF. DNA of the CDR3: TGTGCCAGCAGCTTAAACGGACAGGGCTCTGAGCAGTTCTTC.

The gene calls are TRBV9 and TRBJ2-3; D perhaps matches TRBD2 (7 bases). The V end lost 4 bases, the J end lost 6 bases, and 18 bases lay between the germline ends. The CDR3 runs 15 residues. Germline-derived CDR1 and CDR2 are SGDLS and YYNGEE. The CDR3 sequence: CASSSSRGAWDTQYF. The CDR3 DNA is TGTGCCAGCAGCTCCAGTCGGGGGGCGTGGGATACGCAGTATTTT.

The chain joins TRBV19 to TRBJ2-2; the D is unclear. Trimming left V 1 base short and J 4 bases short, with 4 bases between. Per germline, CDR1 LNHDA and CDR2 SQIVND (reference sequence). The CDR3 covers 13 residues. The CDR3 DNA sequence: TGTGCCAGTAGTATAGCGGCCACCGGGGAGCTGTTTTTT. It specifies CASSIAATGELFF.

The J gene is TRBJ1-5, the V gene TRBV20-1; D not resolved. CDR1 is DFQATT, CDR2 SNEGSKA, per germline (reference sequence). V lost 0 bases and J lost 4, with 4 bases in between. The CDR3 contains 12 residues. As DNA, the CDR3 is TGCAGTGCTAGAGACGGGAATCAGCCCCAGCATTTT. It codes for CSARDGNQPQHF.

In its sample, this clonotype was seen many times. V and J are TRBV12-3 or TRBV12-4 and TRBJ2-5; D possibly corresponds to TRBD2 (5 bases). V lost 1 base, J lost 2 bases, and 14 bases lay in between. The CDR3 covers 16 residues. As DNA, the CDR3 is TGTGCCAGCAGTTTAGGTAGCGACAAACGGCAAGAGACCCAGTACTTC. Translation: CASSLGSDKRQETQYF.

The V gene is TRBV11-1, the J gene TRBJ2-1; D might be TRBD2 (5 bases). V gave up 0 bases and J gave up 8 bases, with 11 bases separating them. Germline lookup yields CDR1 SGHAT and CDR2 FQDESV (reference sequence). The CDR3 has 14 amino acids. The CDR3 protein is CASSLAPSWDEQFF. In DNA, the CDR3 is TGTGCCAGCAGCTTAGCGCCTAGCTGGGATGAGCAGTTCTTC.

This clonotype showed up just once. CDR3 DNA: TGTGCCAGCAGATACGCCCCGGGACAGGGCCCTCTTGGTGAAGCTTTCTTT. Amino acids: CASRYAPGQGPLGEAFF. The rearrangement uses TRBV6-5 and TRBJ1-1, with TRBD1 matching over 9 bases. The length of the CDR3 is 17 residues. With 6 bases clipped from V and 7 bases from J, the junction kept 18 bases outside the gene matches. Germline values: CDR1 MNHEY, CDR2 SVGAGI.

This clonotype was seen a few times. The CDR3 spells CASGLGDYEQYF. The CDR3 nucleotides read TGTGCTAGTGGTTTGGGGGACTACGAGCAGTACTTC. The V and J genes are TRBV12-5 and TRBJ2-7; D is unresolved. Germline assignment: CDR1 LGHNT and CDR2 FRNRAP. The V end lost 1 base, the J end lost 3 bases, and 4 bases lay between the germline ends. The CDR3 is 12 residues long.

V is TRBV29-1 and J is TRBJ2-7, with TRBD1 identical over 9 bases. CDR3 length: 13 amino acids. The ends lost 4 bases at V and 3 bases at J; junction bases unmatched: 4. In germline, CDR1 is SQVTM, CDR2 ANQGSEA. In DNA, the CDR3 is TGCAGCGTTGCCCGGGACAGGGTCTACGAGCAGTACTTC. Its protein is CSVARDRVYEQYF.

The V call is TRBV7-9, the J call TRBJ2-3, with D tentatively TRBD2 (5 bases). Trimming stripped 8 bases from V and 5 bases from J, with 8 bases between. The CDR3 is made up of 11 amino acids. Germline V gene data show CDR1 as SEHNR and CDR2 as FQNEAQ (reference sequence). CDR3 amino acids: CASVGGDTQYF. The CDR3 region has the DNA TGTGCCAGCGTCGGAGGAGATACGCAGTATTTT.

The rearrangement uses TRBV4-2 and TRBJ2-3, with D uncertain. Trimming removed 1 base from V and 4 bases from J, with 6 bases in between. Germline assignment: CDR1 LGHNA and CDR2 YNFKEQ. The CDR3 is 13 residues long. The CDR3 DNA reads as TGTGCCAGCAGCCAAGCTAGGGCAGATACGCAGTATTTT. Protein: CASSQARADTQYF.

The chain uses TRBV20-1 and TRBJ1-3; the D is unclear. Germline CDR1 and CDR2: DFQATT and SNEGSKA (reference sequence). This CDR3 is built from 14 residues. Trimming removed 5 bases at V and 0 bases at J, with 11 bases between. The CDR3: CSADPGDSGNTIYF. In DNA, the CDR3 is TGCAGTGCTGACCCAGGAGACTCTGGAAACACCATATATTTT.

This clonotype has just a few counts. V gene TRBV6-6 combines with J gene TRBJ2-1; 10 nucleotides align to TRBD1. CDR3 size: 18 residues. Losses at the gene ends were 6 bases for V and 6 bases for J; bases not matched to a gene: 17. The germline V gene has CDR1 MNHNY and CDR2 SVGAGI (reference sequence). CDR3 bases: TGTGCCAGCAGCTACCCCTTCTCCGGGACAGGGGTAGTCAATGAGCAGTTCTTC. Amino acid sequence: CASSYPFSGTGVVNEQFF.

This clonotype was observed a few times. The chain has TRBV18 and TRBJ2-3; D remains ambiguous. V dropped 0 bases and J dropped 4 bases, with 5 bases sitting between them. Germline-derived CDR1 and CDR2 are KGHSH and LQKENI. The CDR3 has 13 amino acids. The CDR3 loop reads CASSPPGADTQYF. CDR3 DNA: TGTGCCAGCTCACCACCGGGTGCAGATACGCAGTATTTT.

This clonotype showed up many times. The genes are TRBV12-3 or TRBV12-4 and TRBJ2-5; 9 nucleotides line up with TRBD2. Trimming cost V 6 bases and J 0 bases; bases outside gene matches: 11. The CDR3 covers 17 residues. In DNA, the CDR3 is TGTGCCAGCAGCCCCGGGAGGGCTAGCGGGAACCAAGAGACCCAGTACTTC. Its protein is CASSPGRASGNQETQYF.

A word on this clonotype: Sequence at one end of the junction differs from germline and may be a read error. The CDR3 nucleotides read TGTGACAGCAGCATACAGGCTTTCTACGAGCAGTACTTC. Translating gives CDSSIQAFYEQYF. The chain joins TRBV6-6 to TRBJ2-7, with D maybe TRBD1 (5 bases). The germline CDR1 and CDR2 sequences are MNHNY and SVGAGI (reference sequence). CDR3 length equals 13 residues.